Listed below are T cell receptor beta chains from one sample, sequenced in a study of cytotoxic CD8 clonotypes in ibrutinib-treated CLL. Here immunoSEQ multiplex PCR was the method, and the copy in TCRdb shows in-frame clones only, minus some. The sample yields 270,000 or so clones, 70% to 80% seen once. The input for sequencing was PBMCs, taken at disease progression, from a patient treated with ibrutinib. The receptor source for this set is a human donor with chronic lymphocytic leukemia. Each CDR3 is given with its conserved first and last residue. The D gene is left open where the match is weak. Size values are once, few and many counts, or a class for expanded clones, and some rows have none.

j_gene	v_gene	d_gene	abundance	CDR3aa
TRBJ2-1	TRBV6-5	TRBD1	-	CASRDREKSYNEQFF
TRBJ1-2	TRBV6-4	TRBD1	few	CASSRSPGQGIGNYGYTF
TRBJ2-2	TRBV7-9	-	-	CASSLVGAGELFF
TRBJ2-5	TRBV4-1	-	once	CASSPGTSFGTQYF
TRBJ2-7	TRBV27	TRBD2	-	CASSSNSGRSTLYEQYF
TRBJ2-3	TRBV10-1	-	-	CASSESPTDTQYF
TRBJ1-2	TRBV9	-	once	CASSLVSGDYGYTF
TRBJ2-7	TRBV18	-	-	CASSPLAGFNEQYF
TRBJ2-1	TRBV25-1	TRBD1	-	CASSDYRDRGRGEQFF
TRBJ1-6	TRBV6-1	-	-	CASSELIGRVGSPLHF
TRBJ2-7	TRBV28	-	-	CASSLDGVEQYF
TRBJ2-7	TRBV7-3	-	-	CASSLTGTQSYEQYF
TRBJ2-5	TRBV7-8	TRBD1	-	CASSHLTGPFYQETQYF
TRBJ2-7	TRBV19	TRBD2	-	CASSTTGLAHNEQYF
TRBJ2-7	TRBV5-1	TRBD2	-	CASSWEGLAGGVDYEQYF
TRBJ1-5	TRBV27	-	-	CASSFGGVRQPQHF
TRBJ2-5	TRBV28	-	-	CASRTGRQETQYF
TRBJ1-1	TRBV20-1	-	few	CSATGDTEAFF
TRBJ2-7	TRBV6-1	TRBD1	-	CASSVSGQGLFTKQYF
TRBJ1-2	TRBV18	-	-	CASSPYGVSYGYTF
TRBJ1-3	TRBV25-1	-	-	CASSELHQGDTIYF
TRBJ2-2	TRBV18	TRBD2	-	CASSPRATSGRVAGELFF
TRBJ1-3	TRBV7-9	-	-	CASSLEERYSGNTIYF
TRBJ2-3	TRBV25-1	-	-	CASSNRGREGSAQYF
TRBJ2-1	TRBV13	TRBD2	-	CASSPRRLAGANNEQFF
TRBJ2-5	TRBV4-1	-	-	CASSQKPYGETQYF
TRBJ2-2	TRBV5-1	TRBD1	few	CASSLDRANTGELFF
TRBJ1-1	TRBV18	TRBD1	-	CASSPSTGATEAFF
TRBJ2-7	TRBV20-1	-	-	CSAVPYEQYF
TRBJ2-5	TRBV19	-	-	CASSIDHKDSETQYF
TRBJ1-3	TRBV5-1	TRBD1	-	CASSLGFGQAFSGNTIYF
TRBJ2-1	TRBV27	-	-	CASSFIGDQYNEQFF
TRBJ2-5	TRBV2	TRBD2	-	CASGTLAGGGETQYF
TRBJ2-7	TRBV5-1	TRBD1	-	CASSLVAGGTGVSDFYEQYF
TRBJ2-3	TRBV5-1	-	-	CASSSQGNGDTQYF
TRBJ1-2	TRBV27	TRBD1	-	CASSRGQGHFLEYGYTF
TRBJ2-7	TRBV7-3	-	-	CASSRGETYEQYF
TRBJ1-1	TRBV9	TRBD1	-	CASSHRQGMNTEAFF
TRBJ2-1	TRBV11-1	-	-	CASSPPPYNEQFF
TRBJ2-7	TRBV4-1	TRBD1	few	CASSQTDRVLGEQYF
TRBJ1-2	TRBV5-6	-	few	CASSFDPHGYTF
TRBJ1-1	TRBV29-1	-	-	CSVADRLTFF
TRBJ2-1	TRBV6-1	-	-	CASRSRFPEQFF